Each of the 30 T cell receptor beta chains below was sequenced from the same sample in a study of blood T cell repertoires in COVID-19. Sequencing used immunoSEQ multiplex PCR; TCRdb keeps in-frame clones, though not all of them. The table includes 200,000 to 250,000 clones, around 90% detected once. Sequenced sample: PBMCs or T cells enriched from blood (not recorded which). All receptors derive from a man younger than 40 who had been exposed to COVID-19.

This clone was seen only once. The chain joins TRBV27 to TRBJ2-7; a possible D gene is TRBD1 (5 bases). CDR1 and CDR2 from the germline V gene are MNHEY and SMNVEV (reference sequence). The CDR3 spans 15 residues. Trimming removed 6 bases from V and 5 bases from J, with 20 bases in between. The CDR3 sequence is CASSNLQGDIDEQYF. The CDR3 DNA is TGTGCCAGCAGCAACCTCCAAGGGGATATTGACGAGCAGTACTTC.

This chain uses TRBV6-5 with TRBJ1-2; D uncertain. The CDR3 has 13 amino acids. V lost 8 bases and J 0 bases, leaving 10 bases between the germline ends. Germline CDR1 is MNHEY and CDR2 is SVGAGI. For the CDR3, the DNA is TGTGCCAGCCCAGGAATAGCTAACTATGGCTACACCTTC. Its protein is CASPGIANYGYTF.

Only one count was recorded for this clone. The chain recombines TRBV2 with TRBJ2-3; the match to TRBD2 covers 9 bases. This CDR3 has 17 amino acids. Germline assignment: CDR1 SNHLY and CDR2 FYNNEI. With 7 bases clipped from V and 4 bases from J, the junction kept 15 bases outside the gene matches. The CDR3 protein is CASTLTKRGEGADTQYF. CDR3 DNA: TGTGCCAGCACCCTGACGAAGCGGGGGGAGGGAGCAGATACGCAGTATTTT.

The chain has TRBV10-3 and TRBJ2-7; D is ambiguous. The V gene lost 10 bases and the J gene lost 2 bases, with 9 bases spanning the gap. The CDR3 totals 11 residues. Germline values: CDR1 ENHRY, CDR2 SYGVKD. The CDR3 protein is CATGEPYEQYF. In DNA, the CDR3 is TGTGCCACCGGAGAGCCCTACGAGCAGTACTTC.

This sequence joins TRBV2 and TRBJ1-6, with 10 bases that match TRBD1. The V gene's germline CDR1 is SNHLY and CDR2 FYNNEI. V lost 8 bases, J lost 5 bases, and 3 bases stayed unmatched. The CDR3 length is 14 residues. The CDR3 region is CASSGTGDNSPLHF. CDR3 nucleotides: TGTGCCAGCTCGGGGACAGGGGATAATTCACCCCTCCACTTT.

V gene TRBV29-1 combines with J gene TRBJ2-5, with D possibly being TRBD2 (6 bases). CDR1 and CDR2 (germline): SQVTM, ANQGSEA. Trimming left V 2 bases short and J 4 bases short, with 11 bases between. The CDR3 is made up of 13 amino acids. CDR3 protein: CSVETTGGETQYF. CDR3 nucleotide sequence: TGCAGCGTTGAAACGACCGGGGGAGAGACCCAGTACTTC.

The chain recombines TRBV19 with TRBJ1-2; 9 positions match TRBD1. The V segment lost 4 bases and the J segment 0 bases; nucleotides outside the gene matches: 3. The CDR3 covers 15 residues. Germline V lookup: CDR1 LNHDA, CDR2 SQIVND (reference sequence). The CDR3 sequence is CASSRQGVTNYGYTF. The DNA of the CDR3 is TGTGCCAGTAGTAGACAGGGGGTGACTAACTATGGCTACACCTTC. The entire variable domain, with the rest obtained from reference TRBV19 and TRBJ1-2, is as follows: DGGITQSPKYLFRKEGQNVTLSCEQNLNHDAMYWYRQDPGQGLRLIYYSQIVNDFQKGDIAEGYSVSREKKESFPLTVTSAQKNPTAFYLCASSRQGVTNYGYTFGSGTRLTVV.

The gene calls are TRBV13 and TRBJ2-5; D remains ambiguous. Looked up from germline, CDR1 is PRHDT and CDR2 is FYEKMQ (reference sequence). The CDR3 is 12 residues long. Trimming pared 5 bases from V and 0 bases from J, leaving 4 bases between. CDR3 amino acids: CASSLYQETQYF. DNA for the CDR3: TGTGCCAGCAGCCTCTACCAAGAGACCCAGTACTTC.

This chain links TRBV9 with TRBJ2-1; a weak D match, TRBD1 (6 bases). The CDR3 runs to 16 residues. Germline assignment: CDR1 SGDLS and CDR2 YYNGEE. V lost 0 bases, J lost 0 bases, and 10 bases lay in between. The DNA for the CDR3 is TGTGCCAGCAGCGTAGAGGGGGACGTCTCCTACAATGAGCAGTTCTTC. Amino acid sequence: CASSVEGDVSYNEQFF.

The chain combines TRBV5-1 with TRBJ1-1, with TRBD1 as a possible D gene (6 bases). Looked up from germline, CDR1 is SGHRS and CDR2 is YFSETQ. This CDR3 contains 13 residues. V lost 5 bases to trimming and J lost 6 bases, with 14 bases between them. As DNA, the CDR3 is TGCGCCAGCAGTACAGGGAATAGCGCTGAAGCTTTCTTT. Amino acid sequence: CASSTGNSAEAFF.

This sequence joins TRBV19 and TRBJ2-1; 8 bases fit TRBD1. The germline V gene encodes CDR1 LNHDA and CDR2 SQIVND (reference sequence). Trimming took 4 bases from V and 7 from J; bases not matched to a gene: 6. The CDR3 length is 14 residues. Here the CDR3 reads CASSSRGQRNEQFF. The CDR3 DNA reads as TGTGCCAGTAGTAGCAGGGGGCAGAGGAATGAGCAGTTCTTC. The full variable domain, completed using reference TRBV19 and TRBJ2-1, is DGGITQSPKYLFRKEGQNVTLSCEQNLNHDAMYWYRQDPGQGLRLIYYSQIVNDFQKGDIAEGYSVSREKKESFPLTVTSAQKNPTAFYLCASSSRGQRNEQFFGPGTRLTVL.

The V call is TRBV9, the J call TRBJ1-1; no clear D. The CDR3 is 13 residues long. CDR1 and CDR2 (germline): SGDLS, YYNGEE. V was cut by 3 bases and J by 1 base, with 7 bases left in between. The CDR3 bases are TGTGCCAGCAGCGCTAGAGGGAACACTGAAGCTTTCTTT. Translation gives CASSARGNTEAFF.

This clone was observed a single time. The chain recombines TRBV7-6 with TRBJ2-7; 13 bases are shared with TRBD2. This CDR3 is 17 amino acids long. The J segment lost 6 bases and the V segment lost 1 base, leaving 9 bases of the junction unmatched. CDR1 and CDR2 (germline): SGHVS, FNYEAQ. The CDR3 DNA is TGTGCCAGCAGCTTAGGGGCAACTAGCGGGGGGGCTTTCGAGCAGTACTTC. It encodes CASSLGATSGGAFEQYF.

The chain couples TRBV12-3 or TRBV12-4 to TRBJ2-3; D not resolved. Trimming took 8 bases from V and 0 from J, leaving 6 bases between them. This CDR3 is built from 12 residues. CDR3 loop: CASSYSTDTQYF. Written as DNA, the CDR3 is TGTGCCAGCTCCTACAGCACAGATACGCAGTATTTT.

This clone has a handful of counts. The junction does not match germline at one end; this may be a read error. The chain is built from TRBV6-1 and TRBJ2-3; the match to TRBD2 covers 10 bases. The germline CDR1 and CDR2 sequences are MNHNS and SASEGT. This CDR3 spans 15 amino acids. The CDR3 DNA is TGTGCCAGCAGTCAAGCGGGGGGGCCTGCAGATACGCAGTATTTT. Translated: CASSQAGGPADTQYF.

This clone turned up a few times. The rearrangement uses TRBV3-1 (or the pseudogene TRBV3-2) and TRBJ2-2; the D is unclear. Germline V gene sequence: CDR1 LGHDT, CDR2 YNNKEL (reference sequence). The CDR3 loop spans 12 amino acids. The germline V and J ends were trimmed by 0 bases and 8 bases, with 4 bases remaining between them. The CDR3 sequence is CASSQDRGELFF. CDR3 nucleotide sequence: TGTGCCAGCAGCCAAGACAGGGGGGAGCTGTTTTTT.

This clone was detected once. The V and J genes are TRBV25-1 and TRBJ2-2; D might be TRBD1 (5 bases). Per germline, CDR1 MGHDK and CDR2 SYGVNS. This CDR3 comprises 15 residues. Trimming shortened V by 3 bases and J by 3 bases, and 11 bases separated the two germline ends. The CDR3 coding sequence is TGTGCCAGCAGTGAGGTGTTAGGGGACACCGGGGAGCTGTTTTTT. Its protein is CASSEVLGDTGELFF.

The chain recombines TRBV7-9 with TRBJ1-3; tentatively, D is TRBD1 (5 bases). Germline CDR1 is SEHNR and CDR2 is FQNEAQ (reference sequence). The ends were cut back, 5 bases at V and 0 bases at J, with 11 bases in the middle. The CDR3 runs to 15 residues. CDR3 sequence (DNA): TGTGCCAGCAGCCACCGAGACAGCTCTGGAAACACCATATATTTT. Translation: CASSHRDSSGNTIYF.

The CDR3 bases are TGCGCCAGCAGCCAAGAGGTTCAGTTTAATCAGCCCCAGCATTTT. Encoded protein: CASSQEVQFNQPQHF. V usage is TRBV4-1 and J usage is TRBJ1-5; no clear D gene. V lost 0 bases and J 4 bases, leaving 10 bases between the germline ends. The length of the CDR3 is 15 residues. Looked up from germline, CDR1 is MGHRA and CDR2 is YSYEKL.

V gene TRBV6-1 combines with J gene TRBJ1-6; 9 nucleotides agree with TRBD1. Germline V gene sequence: CDR1 MNHNS, CDR2 SASEGT. The CDR3 length is 16 residues. V gave up 4 bases and J gave up 10 bases; unmatched junction bases: 11. This CDR3 reads CASSGYWDRVGSPLHF. CDR3 nucleotides: TGTGCCAGCAGTGGTTACTGGGACAGGGTAGGGTCACCCCTCCACTTT.

This clone was counted a single time. This rearrangement joins TRBV4-3 to TRBJ2-1; 12 nucleotides line up with TRBD2. Trimming at V came to 3 bases and at J to 9 bases, leaving 12 bases not matched to a gene. The CDR3 is 17 amino acids. Germline CDR1 is LGHNA and CDR2 is YSLEER. CDR3 sequence: CASSHELAGGSGVEQFF. DNA of the CDR3: TGCGCCAGCAGCCACGAACTAGCGGGGGGCTCCGGGGTTGAGCAGTTCTTC.

CDR3 region: CASSFEGGQPQHF. CDR3 nucleotides: TGTGCCAGCAGCTTCGAGGGCGGGCAGCCCCAGCATTTT. The chain carries TRBV11-1 and TRBJ1-5; no reliable D call. V was clipped by 3 bases and J by 7 bases, with 10 bases between them. CDR1 SGHAT and CDR2 FQDESV come from the germline V gene (reference sequence). The CDR3 is 13 amino acids.

This clone occurred once. The V call is TRBV5-1, the J call TRBJ2-3, with D possibly TRBD1 on 6 matching bases. This CDR3 is 14 amino acids long. Germline-derived CDR1 and CDR2 are SGHRS and YFSETQ. V gave up 4 bases and J gave up 3 bases, with 12 bases separating them. In nucleotides, the CDR3 is TGCGCCAGCAGCCGTATCACAGGGACAGATACGCAGTATTTT. This translates into CASSRITGTDTQYF.

The chain employs TRBV7-2 and TRBJ2-1, with unresolved D. The CDR3 length is 15 residues. Trimming stripped 5 bases from V and 10 bases from J, with 21 bases between. CDR1 is SGHTA and CDR2 is FQGNSA in the germline V gene. The CDR3 DNA is TGTGCCAGCAGCCCCTCGGGTCTTCTCGCCCGGGAGCAGTTCTTC. Protein: CASSPSGLLAREQFF. Full variable domain (missing parts from reference TRBV7-2 and TRBJ2-1): GAGVSQSPSNKVTEKGKDVELRCDPISGHTALYWYRQSLGQGLEFLIYFQGNSAPDKSGLPSDRFSAERTGGSVSTLTIQRTQQEDSAVYLCASSPSGLLAREQFFGPGTRLTVL.

V usage is TRBV25-1 and J usage is TRBJ1-2; a weak D match, TRBD1 (5 bases). Looked up from germline, CDR1 is MGHDK and CDR2 is SYGVNS. V was cut by 2 bases and J by 0 bases, with 7 bases left in between. CDR3 size: 14 residues. In DNA form, the CDR3 reads TGTGCCAGCAGTGAAGGAGGGGCTAACTATGGCTACACCTTC. It yields the protein CASSEGGANYGYTF.

The chain recombines TRBV11-2 with TRBJ2-5; TRBD1 agrees at 7 bases. The CDR3 sequence is 15 residues long. CDR1 SGHAT and CDR2 FQNNGV come from the germline V gene. Trimming cost V 5 bases and J 1 base; bases outside gene matches: 7. The CDR3 nucleotides are TGTGCCAGCAGCCCCAACAGGGGCCCCCAAGAGACCCAGTACTTC. Translating gives CASSPNRGPQETQYF.

The chain recombines TRBV2 with TRBJ2-2, with TRBD1 identical over 8 bases. The CDR3 extends over 15 amino acids. The germline V gene has CDR1 SNHLY and CDR2 FYNNEI. V lost 7 bases to trimming and J lost 5 bases; unmatched junction nucleotides: 9. The DNA for the CDR3 is TGTGCCAGCAAGAATAGGCAGGGGGCGACCGGGGAGCTGTTTTTT. Translation: CASKNRQGATGELFF.

This chain connects TRBV6-5 to TRBJ1-5, with unresolved D. Germline CDR1 is MNHEY and CDR2 is SVGAGI. The germline V and J ends were trimmed by 0 bases and 6 bases, with 9 bases remaining between them. The CDR3 is 14 residues long. Here the CDR3 DNA reads TGTGCCAGCAGTTACTCAAAAGGGAGTCAGCCCCAGCATTTT. The encoded protein is CASSYSKGSQPQHF.

This sequence joins TRBV5-1 and TRBJ1-2; weak D call: TRBD1 (5 bases). The V and J ends lost 4 bases and 7 bases respectively, with 17 bases between them. This CDR3 is 14 amino acids long. Germline V gives CDR1 SGHRS, CDR2 YFSETQ. The CDR3 bases are TGCGCCAGCAGCGGGGGACTCCAAGTTGGTGGCTACACCTTC. Amino acids: CASSGGLQVGGYTF. Complete variable domain (other parts from reference TRBV5-1 and TRBJ1-2): KAGVTQTPRYLIKTRGQQVTLSCSPISGHRSVSWYQQTPGQGLQFLFEYFSETQRNKGNFPGRFSGRQFSNSRSEMNVSTLELGDSALYLCASSGGLQVGGYTFGSGTRLTVV.

The chain carries TRBV13 and TRBJ1-4; 8 positions agree with TRBD1. Looked up from germline, CDR1 is PRHDT and CDR2 is FYEKMQ (reference sequence). The V segment lost 5 bases and the J segment 8 bases; nucleotides outside the gene matches: 10. The CDR3 covers 15 residues. The CDR3 coding sequence is TGTGCCAGCAGCCCGCCGACAGGGGTTAGGGAAAAACTGTTTTTT. Residues: CASSPPTGVREKLFF.